Detailed here is one T cell receptor (beta chain). This sample was taken from a study of blood T cell repertoires in COVID-19. Participants were aged about 18 to 90 years, lived in 24 US areas, and enrolled virtually. Authors' processing steps: Nucleated cell counts were estimated from reference gene primer amplification. Profiled with immunoSEQ multiplex PCR; TCRdb holds only in-frame clones, not every one. The V and J calls and clone size are taken from that table; D and trimming were inferred from the DNA. The data show 330,000 or so clones, around 90% seen once. With 2 bases removed from V and 5 bases from J, the gap between germline ends came to 11 bases. This CDR3 region has 13 residues. CDR1 is SGHDT and CDR2 is YYEEEE in the germline V gene.

The J gene is TRBJ2-7, the V gene TRBV5-6; possibly TRBD1 for D (5 bases). Sequenced input: PBMCs or T cells enriched from blood (not recorded which). This TCR came from a young woman who had recovered from COVID-19. CDR3 in amino acids: CASSFLSRDEQYF. The CDR3 DNA reads TGTGCCAGCAGCTTTCTCTCCAGGGACGAGCAGTACTTC. Full variable domain (remainder filled in from reference TRBV5-6 and TRBJ2-7): DAGVTQSPTHLIKTRGQQVTLRCSPKSGHDTVSWYQQALGQGPQFIFQYYEEEERQRGNFPDRFSGHQFPNYSSELNVNALLLGDSALYLCASSFLSRDEQYFGPGTRLTVT.